This T cell receptor beta chain was documented in a study of cytomegalovirus exposure and HLA in healthy donors. Study-wide findings and caveats: A later analysis revealed that TCR association rates differed between HLA loci, peaking at DRB1 and bottoming out at HLA-C. The authors confirmed in vitro that a few CMV-associated chains were specific for CMV antigens. A further, later analysis showed that HLA-associated TCR beta chains (compared with equally common others) were more clonally expanded. The study flagged some 170 TCR beta chains as cytomegalovirus-associated.

Researchers ran the PCR with 60 Vbeta and 13 Jbeta primers. Profiling relied on immunoSEQ multiplex PCR, and the TCRdb table lists in-frame clones only, not all of them. The sample has 150,000 to 180,000 clones, about 80% seen once. This clone was seen a handful of times. As yet, its antigen is unknown. The receptor's source is a middle-aged woman in good health and CMV-seronegative. The sample comprised PBMCs.

The CDR3 sequence: CASSLDREETQYF. For the CDR3, the DNA is TGCGCCAGCAGCCTTGACAGGGAAGAGACCCAGTACTTC. The V call is TRBV4-1, the J call TRBJ2-5; TRBD1 matches 7 bases. The germline V gene encodes CDR1 MGHRA and CDR2 YSYEKL. J gave up 3 bases and V 4 bases, and 2 bases lay outside the gene matches. This CDR3 has 13 amino acids.